The 12 T cell receptor beta chains below were found in one sample sequenced in a study of T cells in Graves' hyperthyroidism and ophthalmopathy. What was amplified from RNA transcripts were TCR beta CDR3 regions. Researchers ran a first-round RT-PCR on the TCR CDR3 using the HTBI primer set. TCRdb itself ran the multiplex PCR reads through MiXCR, one entry per CDR3 protein. The sample has roughly 740,000 distinct CDR3 sequences; 15% to 20% are singletons. Source material: blood. The receptors come from a man aged 18 to 29 with Graves' hyperthyroidism.

The chain joins TRBV9 to TRBJ2-2; D unclear. The CDR3 is 15 residues long. Germline loops: CDR1 SGDLS, CDR2 YYNGEE. Trimming removed 3 bases at V and 4 bases at J, with 13 bases between. DNA of the CDR3: TGTGCCAGCAGCGCCAGGATTGAGACCACCGGGGAGCTGTTTTTT. Translation: CASSARIETTGELFF.

This clonotype was observed many times. The rearrangement links TRBV27 to TRBJ2-7, with D possibly being TRBD2 (6 bases). The CDR3 loop spans 14 amino acids. From germline, CDR1 is MNHEY and CDR2 SMNVEV (reference sequence). V lost 6 bases to trimming and J lost 5 bases, with 17 bases between them. The CDR3 here is CASSPLGGLNEQYF. The CDR3 DNA follows: TGTGCCAGCAGCCCCCTGGGGGGTCTGAACGAGCAGTACTTC.

Only a few counts were recorded for this clonotype. The chain employs TRBV9 and TRBJ2-2; D is perhaps TRBD2 (5 bases). Germline assignment: CDR1 SGDLS and CDR2 YYNGEE. V dropped 5 bases and J dropped 5 bases, with 13 bases sitting between them. The CDR3 has 14 residues. DNA for the CDR3: TGTGCCAGCAGGTCACCCGGGGTGACCGGGGAGCTGTTTTTT. This sequence encodes CASRSPGVTGELFF.

V is TRBV27 and J is TRBJ1-6; TRBD1 aligns across 7 bases. J lost 11 bases, V lost 2 bases, and 9 bases had no gene match. Per germline, CDR1 MNHEY and CDR2 SMNVEV (reference sequence). This CDR3 has 15 residues. CDR3 region: CASSLEGRGITPLHF. CDR3 coding DNA: TGTGCCAGCAGTTTAGAGGGCAGGGGGATCACACCCCTCCACTTT.

The table lists this clonotype with many counts. V gene TRBV30 combines with J gene TRBJ2-5; D gene ambiguous. The CDR3 runs 12 residues. Germline V lookup: CDR1 GTSNPN, CDR2 SVGIG (reference sequence). V lost 3 bases and J lost 5, with 10 bases in between. The CDR3 DNA is TGTGCCTGGAGATCGGACCGGGAGACCCAGTACTTC. Translation gives CAWRSDRETQYF.

In its sample, this clonotype was seen a few times. The chain links TRBV12-3 or TRBV12-4 to TRBJ2-4; 8 bases fit TRBD2. CDR3 length: 18 residues. Germline trimming cut 4 bases from V and 10 bases from J; bases unmatched to any gene: 21. The CDR3 is CASSSSDTGTREGPIQYF. The CDR3 region has the DNA TGTGCCAGCAGTTCTTCAGACACAGGGACTAGGGAGGGGCCGATTCAGTACTTC.

This chain links TRBV15 with TRBJ1-1; no firm D call. In germline, CDR1 is LNHNV, CDR2 YYDKDF (reference sequence). V was clipped by 1 base and J by 0 bases, with 9 bases between them. This CDR3 contains 15 residues. CDR3 DNA: TGTGCCACCAGCAGAGTTTTTTTGGTGAACACTGAAGCTTTCTTT. This gives the protein CATSRVFLVNTEAFF.

This clonotype was seen once. The chain links TRBV4-2 to TRBJ1-5, with 8 bases identical to TRBD1. CDR3 length equals 16 residues. CDR1 and CDR2 from the germline V gene are LGHNA and YNFKEQ. The V gene end was trimmed by 4 bases and the J gene end by 3 bases; junction bases not matched to a gene: 8. CDR3 in amino acids: CASSLSPGQVNQPQHF. Written as DNA, the CDR3 is TGTGCCAGCAGCCTTTCCCCGGGACAGGTCAATCAGCCCCAGCATTTT.

The sample holds many counts of this clonotype. The rearrangement joins TRBV5-1 to TRBJ2-1; possible D gene TRBD2, 6 bases. CDR1 SGHRS and CDR2 YFSETQ come from the germline V gene. The CDR3 covers 15 residues. V was trimmed by 4 bases and J by 5 bases, leaving 16 bases between them. In DNA, the CDR3 is TGCGCCAGCAGCCCTACGGGCCTAGCGAACAATGAGCAGTTCTTC. It yields the protein CASSPTGLANNEQFF.

The CDR3 here is CSVSTTGGGGYTF. For the CDR3, the DNA is TGCAGCGTTTCTACGACAGGGGGCGGTGGCTACACCTTC. The chain recombines TRBV29-1 with TRBJ1-2; 10 bases fit TRBD1. This CDR3 has 13 residues. The ends lost 5 bases at V and 7 bases at J; junction bases unmatched: 7. Germline CDR1 reads SQVTM; CDR2 reads ANQGSEA.

The table lists this clonotype with a few counts. The chain uses TRBV28 and TRBJ1-5; 7 bases line up with TRBD1. Germline assignment: CDR1 MDHEN and CDR2 SYDVKM. CDR3 size: 14 residues. V shed 5 bases and J 4 bases; nucleotides not matched to a gene: 5. CDR3 residues: CASSETGFNQPQHF. CDR3 nucleotides: TGTGCCAGCAGTGAGACAGGGTTTAATCAGCCCCAGCATTTT.

This clonotype was detected a few times. V is TRBV5-1 and J is TRBJ2-7; no firm D call. Trimming took 0 bases from V and 4 from J, leaving 8 bases between them. The CDR3 covers 13 residues. Germline loops: CDR1 SGHRS, CDR2 YFSETQ. The CDR3 spells CASSLVGQYEQYF. The CDR3 region has the DNA TGCGCCAGCAGCTTGGTAGGGCAATACGAGCAGTACTTC.